These 5 T cell receptor beta chains came from one sample sequenced in a study of T cell clones after liver transplantation. Data came from immunoSEQ multiplex PCR; TCRdb stores just in-frame clones and leaves some out. The sample has roughly 80,000 clones, roughly four fifths seen once. The starting material was CD4+ T cells from blood, obtained about 46 months after liver transplant. Source of these receptors: a human patient who received a liver transplant. Some of the T cells may derive from the graft donor.

This clone occurred a few times. The chain employs TRBV5-1 and TRBJ2-7; the D is unclear. The germline V gene encodes CDR1 SGHRS and CDR2 YFSETQ. The CDR3 covers 13 residues. Trimming left V 1 base short and J 2 bases short, with 7 bases between. In DNA, the CDR3 is TGCGCCAGCAGCTTGCGGCGGACCTACGAGCAGTACTTC. As protein: CASSLRRTYEQYF.

The rearrangement uses TRBV23-1 and TRBJ1-2, with a tentative D call TRBD1 (6 bases). TRBV23-1 is given ORF status, its function remaining uncertain. The V gene lost 7 bases and the J gene lost 3 bases, with 33 bases spanning the gap. The CDR3 length is 20 residues. CDR3 bases: TGCGCCAGCATCACCAAGGAGTCCTGCAGGGGACGCTCTCGGGACTATGGCTACACCTTC. This sequence encodes CASITKESCRGRSRDYGYTF.

As DNA, the CDR3 is TGTGCCAGCAGGGGCGGGCTGAATGAAAAACTGTTTTTT. This translates into CASRGGLNEKLFF. This rearrangement joins TRBV2 to TRBJ1-4; D call uncertain. This CDR3 contains 13 residues. Germline CDR1 is SNHLY and CDR2 is FYNNEI. V lost 6 bases and J 5 bases, leaving 10 bases between the germline ends.

The chain is built from TRBV10-1 and TRBJ2-2, with TRBD1 as a possible D gene (6 bases). The CDR3 has 16 amino acids. Trimming left V 4 bases short and J 0 bases short, with 12 bases between. From germline, CDR1 is WNHNN and CDR2 SYGVQD (reference sequence). The CDR3 protein is CASSASGQTNTGELFF. The CDR3, as DNA: TGCGCCAGCAGTGCTTCTGGACAGACGAACACCGGGGAGCTGTTTTTT.

The rearrangement links TRBV7-2 to TRBJ2-7; a possible D gene is TRBD1 (5 bases). V lost 2 bases to trimming and J lost 3 bases, with 11 bases between them. The CDR3 spans 14 residues. Germline assignment: CDR1 SGHTA and CDR2 FQGNSA. CDR3 protein: CASSLQGPNYEQYF. Here the CDR3 DNA reads TGTGCCAGCAGCTTACAGGGCCCTAACTACGAGCAGTACTTC.